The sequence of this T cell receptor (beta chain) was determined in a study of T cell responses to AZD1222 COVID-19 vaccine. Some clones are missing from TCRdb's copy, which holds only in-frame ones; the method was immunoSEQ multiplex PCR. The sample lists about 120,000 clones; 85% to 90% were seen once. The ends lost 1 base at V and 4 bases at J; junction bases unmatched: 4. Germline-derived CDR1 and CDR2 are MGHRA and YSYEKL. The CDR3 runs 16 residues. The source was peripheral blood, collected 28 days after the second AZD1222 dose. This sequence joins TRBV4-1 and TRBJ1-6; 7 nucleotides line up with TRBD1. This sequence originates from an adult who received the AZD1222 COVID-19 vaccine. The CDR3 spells CASSQGLQGYNSPLHF. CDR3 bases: TGCGCCAGCAGCCAAGGATTACAGGGGTATAATTCACCCCTCCACTTT.